This is a list of T cell receptor beta chains from one sample in a study of CD8 T cells in ankylosing spondylitis. TCRdb reanalysed the 5' RACE reads using MiXCR and keeps one entry per CDR3 protein. The sample has about 800,000 distinct CDR3 sequences; about 11% are singletons. Sequencing was performed on blood, either unsorted or a sorted T cell fraction (not recorded which). All receptors come from a male donor with ankylosing spondylitis. The CDR3 runs from the conserved cysteine through the conserved F or W. The order of the fields is clone size, V gene, D gene, J gene, CDR3 DNA, CDR3 protein. A D gene is named only where the DNA matches it firmly. A row's size may be missing; if present it is once, few, many or a size class.

.	TRBV28	.	TRBJ2-1	TGTGCCAGCAGTTTCCCAGGCCAAGACCGGGAGCAGTTCTTC	CASSFPGQDREQFF
few	TRBV20-1	TRBD2	TRBJ2-1	TGCAGTCCCCTAAGCGGGAGTACCTACAATGAGCAGTTCTTC	CSPLSGSTYNEQFF
.	TRBV6-1	.	TRBJ2-7	TGTGCCAGCCTGGCCGCCAGGGCCCAAGGTGAGCAGTACTTC	CASLAARAQGEQYF
.	TRBV11-2	.	TRBJ2-3	TGTGCCAGCAGCTTAACGGGTACGCGGGATACGCAGTATTTT	CASSLTGTRDTQYF
few	TRBV20-1	TRBD1	TRBJ2-3	TGCAGTGCTGGGACAGGGGGACAAGGGACGCAGTATTTT	CSAGTGGQGTQYF
many	TRBV15	.	TRBJ2-7	TGTGCCACCAGCAGAGGAGGCAGCATCTACGAGCAGTACTTC	CATSRGGSIYEQYF
.	TRBV20-1	TRBD1	TRBJ2-7	TGCAGTGCCGAGAAAGGGACAGGGGCTCTAGGGCAGTACTTC	CSAEKGTGALGQYF
.	TRBV4-2	TRBD1	TRBJ1-4	TGTGCCAGCAGCCACGACCCAGGGGGAACTAATGAAAAACTGTTTTTT	CASSHDPGGTNEKLFF
few	TRBV20-1	.	TRBJ1-1	TGCAGTGCTAGAGATTTTAAGGCAGAAGCTTTCTTT	CSARDFKAEAFF
.	TRBV20-1	TRBD2	TRBJ2-2	TGCAGTGCCGGAGCGGGGGATGGCACCGGGGAGCTGTTTTTT	CSAGAGDGTGELFF
.	TRBV12-3/TRBV12-4	.	TRBJ2-1	TGTGCCAGCAGGAAGGGCTCCTACAATGAGCAGTTCTTC	CASRKGSYNEQFF
many	TRBV24-1	.	TRBJ2-5	TGTGCCACCAGTGACCGATTTGGAGGGTCAGAGACCCAGTACTTC	CATSDRFGGSETQYF
.	TRBV10-3	TRBD2	TRBJ2-7	TGTGCCATCTCGAGCGGGAGATGGGACGAGCAGTACTTC	CAISSGRWDEQYF
many	TRBV5-5	TRBD2	TRBJ2-1	TGTGCCAGCAGCTCTCGACTAGCTGGCTACAATGAGCAGTTCTTC	CASSSRLAGYNEQFF
few	TRBV5-1	.	TRBJ2-3	TGCGCCAGCAGCTTCGACCCCGCAGGGGGCACAGATACGCAGTATTTT	CASSFDPAGGTDTQYF
.	TRBV9	TRBD1	TRBJ2-7	TGTGCCAGCAGCGTAGGCCGGACAGGAACCTACGAGCAGTACTTC	CASSVGRTGTYEQYF
many	TRBV20-1	.	TRBJ2-1	TGCAGTGCTAGAGATCAAGGAGGGGGAGGGTTCTTC	CSARDQGGGGFF
.	TRBV5-1	.	TRBJ1-4	TGCGCCAGGGTCTCCAAGACCGGATCTAATGAAAAACTGTTTTTT	CARVSKTGSNEKLFF
few	TRBV11-1	.	TRBJ1-5	TGTGCCAGCAGCTCGACAGCGAGACAGCCCCAGCATTTT	CASSSTARQPQHF
many	TRBV5-1	.	TRBJ1-3	TGCGCCAGCAGCTTGGACCCTTCTGGAAACACCATATATTTT	CASSLDPSGNTIYF
.	TRBV4-3	TRBD1	TRBJ2-5	TGCGCCAGCAGCCAGGAGCTACAGGGGGCTAGGGAGACCCAGTACTTC	CASSQELQGARETQYF
.	TRBV20-1	.	TRBJ2-7	TGCAGTGCTAGATACTCCTACGAGCAGTACTTC	CSARYSYEQYF
many	TRBV20-1	TRBD2	TRBJ2-3	TGCAGTGCTAGAGCGCGGGGGAGATCAGATACGCAGTATTTT	CSARARGRSDTQYF
few	TRBV6-2/TRBV6-3	.	TRBJ2-1	TGTGCCAGCAGACTACAGGGCGACAATGAGCAGTTCTTC	CASRLQGDNEQFF
many	TRBV29-1	TRBD1	TRBJ2-7	TGCAGCGTTGGCCCCCGGGACAGCGCAAATGGGCAGTACTTC	CSVGPRDSANGQYF
.	TRBV29-1	TRBD2	TRBJ2-5	TGCAGCGTTGAAGCGGGGTTGGGGGGGGGAGGAGAGACCCAGTACTTC	CSVEAGLGGGGETQYF
many	TRBV5-6	.	TRBJ2-5	TGTGCCAGCAGCTTAAGGGGACACCAAGAGACCCAGTACTTC	CASSLRGHQETQYF
.	TRBV18	.	TRBJ1-5	TGTGCCAGCTCACCCTCCCAGGGATATCTTCAGCCCCAGCATTTT	CASSPSQGYLQPQHF
.	TRBV7-9	TRBD1	TRBJ2-5	TGTGCCAGCGCCTCCTTCGGGACAGAGGGGGAGACCCAGTACTTC	CASASFGTEGETQYF
few	TRBV20-1	.	TRBJ2-1	TGCAGTGCCACCGATATGGGACGGGGTGAGGAGCAGTTCTTC	CSATDMGRGEEQFF
many	TRBV12-3/TRBV12-4	.	TRBJ1-2	TGTGCCAGCAGTCGCGGGACTTATGGCTACACCTTC	CASSRGTYGYTF
.	TRBV20-1	.	TRBJ2-6	TGCAGTGCTAGGGAGGTACACAAAATCTCTGGGGCCAACGTCCTGACTTTC	CSAREVHKISGANVLTF
few	TRBV29-1	.	TRBJ1-2	TGCAGCGTTGTAGGTCAGTCCGTTAGCTATGGCTACACCTTC	CSVVGQSVSYGYTF
few	TRBV9	.	TRBJ2-1	TGTGCCAGCAGCGTAGGGGCCAGCCACTCCTACAATGAGCAGTTCTTC	CASSVGASHSYNEQFF
many	TRBV5-1	TRBD1	TRBJ2-7	TGCGCCAGCAGCTTGGTGGACAGGGGAGAGCAGTACTTC	CASSLVDRGEQYF
.	TRBV2	.	TRBJ2-2	TGTGCCAGCAGATTGACAGAGACCGGGGAGCTGTTTTTT	CASRLTETGELFF
.	TRBV6-1	.	TRBJ2-6	TGTGCCAGCACTATCTCTGGGGCCAACGTCCTGACTTTC	CASTISGANVLTF
few	TRBV7-6	TRBD1	TRBJ1-2	TGTGCCAGCAGCCCCGGGACAGGGGTGTCTGGCTACACCTTC	CASSPGTGVSGYTF
few	TRBV27	.	TRBJ2-4	TGTGCCAGCAGTACCATATATAGGAGTACCGGAGGAAACATTCAGTACTTC	CASSTIYRSTGGNIQYF
.	TRBV20-1	.	TRBJ1-1	TGCAGTGCTCTAAGCCACAGTAACACTGAAGCTTTCTTT	CSALSHSNTEAFF
.	TRBV25-1	.	TRBJ2-7	TGTGCCAGCAGTGAAGTTGGACCCGAGATCGAGCAGTACTTC	CASSEVGPEIEQYF
few	TRBV20-1	TRBD2	TRBJ2-3	TGCAGTGCTGGCCCCGGGACTAGCGGAGAAGGGCAGTATTTT	CSAGPGTSGEGQYF
few	TRBV12-3/TRBV12-4	.	TRBJ1-4	TGTGCCAGCAGTTTTTGGGGGAATGAAAAACTGTTTTTT	CASSFWGNEKLFF
.	TRBV5-1	.	TRBJ2-7	TGCGCCAGCAGCTTAACAGACAGGCCCAAACTTTACGAGCAGTACTTC	CASSLTDRPKLYEQYF
.	TRBV29-1	TRBD2	TRBJ2-3	TGCAGCGTTGTGTTTAGCGGGACTAGCACAGATACGCAGTATTTT	CSVVFSGTSTDTQYF
many	TRBV7-2	TRBD2	TRBJ2-1	TGTGCCAGCAGCTTAACCGGGACTAGTAATGAGCAGTTCTTC	CASSLTGTSNEQFF
many	TRBV5-1	TRBD2	TRBJ2-5	TGTGCCAGCAGCTTAGCGGGGACTGGAGAGACCCAGTACTTC	CASSLAGTGETQYF
many	TRBV12-3/TRBV12-4	TRBD1	TRBJ1-4	TGTGCCAGCAGTTCGGACAGGCGAAATGAAAAACTGTTTTTT	CASSSDRRNEKLFF
.	TRBV7-2	.	TRBJ1-2	TGTGCCAGCAGCTTATTGGGGGCAGAGTATGGCTACACCTTC	CASSLLGAEYGYTF
.	TRBV6-5	.	TRBJ1-4	TGTGCCAGCAGTTACTCGAGCCGGACAGCTAATGAAAAACTGTTTTTT	CASSYSSRTANEKLFF
few	TRBV7-2	.	TRBJ2-5	TGTGCCAGCAGCTTCAAGGGGAAGACCCAGTACTTC	CASSFKGKTQYF
.	TRBV20-1	.	TRBJ1-6	TGCAGTGCTAGTGGGGTGGGTTTTTCAAATTCACCCCTCCACTTT	CSASGVGFSNSPLHF
.	TRBV24-1	.	TRBJ2-3	TGTGCCACCAGTGACCCCCCGGGGAGCGGACTCACAGATACGCAGTATTTT	CATSDPPGSGLTDTQYF
.	TRBV7-2	TRBD1	TRBJ2-7	TGTGCCAGCAGCGATACGGGACAGGGCAGCGAGCAGTACTTC	CASSDTGQGSEQYF
.	TRBV10-3	TRBD2	TRBJ2-5	TGTGCCATCAGTCAAGCGGGGGGAATCCAAGAGACCCAGTACTTC	CAISQAGGIQETQYF